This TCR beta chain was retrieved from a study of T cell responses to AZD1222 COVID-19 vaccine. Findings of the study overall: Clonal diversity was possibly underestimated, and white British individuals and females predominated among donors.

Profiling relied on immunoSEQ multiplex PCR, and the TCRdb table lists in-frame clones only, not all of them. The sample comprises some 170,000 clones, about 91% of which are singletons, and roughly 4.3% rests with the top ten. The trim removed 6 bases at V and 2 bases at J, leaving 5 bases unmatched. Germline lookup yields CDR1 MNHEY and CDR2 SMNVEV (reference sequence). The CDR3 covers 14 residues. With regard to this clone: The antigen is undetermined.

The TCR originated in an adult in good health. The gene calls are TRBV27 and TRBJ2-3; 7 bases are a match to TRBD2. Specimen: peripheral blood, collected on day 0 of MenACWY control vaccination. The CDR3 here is CASRPGLNTDTQYF. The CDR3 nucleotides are TGTGCCAGCAGGCCGGGACTAAACACAGATACGCAGTATTTT.